Listed below are T cell receptor beta chains from one sample, sequenced in a study of post-analysis software for immune sequencing data. TCRdb ran MiXCR on the PCR reads and lists one entry per CDR3 protein. The table has more than 350,000 distinct CDR3 sequences, more than 30% seen once. The sample was blood. The source of these receptors is a girl aged 2-10 years with multiple sclerosis. The CDR3 runs from the conserved cysteine through the conserved F or W. D genes are given only for firm matches. The size field is filled for only some rows; it gives once, few, many or a size class.

clone_size: NA
j_call: TRBJ1-5
d_call: TRBD1
v_call: TRBV4-3
cdr3_aa: CASSQALPGQLNQPQHF
cdr3_nt: TGCGCCAGCAGCCAAGCTCTCCCGGGACAGCTCAATCAGCCCCAGCATTTT

clone_size: NA
j_call: TRBJ2-7
d_call: NA
v_call: TRBV20-1
cdr3_aa: CSAEDGATYEQYF
cdr3_nt: TGCAGTGCGGAGGACGGAGCGACCTACGAGCAGTACTTC

clone_size: NA
j_call: TRBJ1-1
d_call: TRBD1
v_call: TRBV5-1
cdr3_aa: CASSQTGSERAFF
cdr3_nt: TGCGCCAGCAGCCAGACAGGGTCTGAGAGGGCTTTCTTT

clone_size: NA
j_call: TRBJ2-1
d_call: NA
v_call: TRBV29-1
cdr3_aa: CSVEVVMGGEQFF
cdr3_nt: TGCAGCGTTGAAGTAGTTATGGGGGGCGAGCAGTTCTTC

clone_size: NA
j_call: TRBJ2-1
d_call: TRBD1
v_call: TRBV20-1
cdr3_aa: CSARAETGGWNEQFF
cdr3_nt: TGCAGTGCTAGGGCTGAGACAGGGGGGTGGAATGAGCAGTTCTTC

clone_size: few
j_call: TRBJ2-1
d_call: TRBD2
v_call: TRBV15
cdr3_aa: CATSRESGSESIIDEQFF
cdr3_nt: TGTGCCACCAGCAGAGAAAGCGGGAGCGAAAGCATTATCGATGAGCAGTTCTTC

clone_size: NA
j_call: TRBJ2-6
d_call: TRBD1
v_call: TRBV25-1
cdr3_aa: CASSESTGGINNVLTF
cdr3_nt: TGTGCCAGCAGTGAATCGACAGGGGGGATTAACAACGTCCTGACTTTC

clone_size: NA
j_call: TRBJ2-7
d_call: NA
v_call: TRBV7-3
cdr3_aa: CASSSKIAPRMEQYF
cdr3_nt: TGTGCCAGCAGCTCTAAGATAGCCCCAAGAATGGAGCAGTACTTC

clone_size: NA
j_call: TRBJ2-7
d_call: NA
v_call: TRBV13
cdr3_aa: CASSLGQGPSTYEQYF
cdr3_nt: TGTGCCAGCAGCTTAGGGCAGGGGCCGTCTACCTACGAGCAGTACTTC

clone_size: NA
j_call: TRBJ1-5
d_call: NA
v_call: TRBV4-2
cdr3_aa: CASSSRGGGNQPQHF
cdr3_nt: TGTGCCAGCAGCTCGAGAGGGGGGGGCAATCAGCCCCAGCATTTT

clone_size: NA
j_call: TRBJ1-1
d_call: NA
v_call: TRBV20-1
cdr3_aa: CSARRAGDTEAFF
cdr3_nt: TGCAGTGCTAGAAGGGCTGGGGACACTGAAGCTTTCTTT

clone_size: NA
j_call: TRBJ1-2
d_call: NA
v_call: TRBV6-2/TRBV6-3
cdr3_aa: CASSYRQGTSYDYTF
cdr3_nt: TGTGCCAGCAGTTACAGGCAGGGGACCTCCTATGACTACACCTTC

clone_size: few
j_call: TRBJ1-2
d_call: NA
v_call: TRBV5-1
cdr3_aa: CASSSRPRENYGYTF
cdr3_nt: TGCGCCAGCAGCTCGCGTCCCAGGGAGAACTATGGCTACACCTTC

clone_size: NA
j_call: TRBJ1-1
d_call: TRBD1
v_call: TRBV12-3/TRBV12-4
cdr3_aa: CASKPTGHPTEAFF
cdr3_nt: TGTGCCAGCAAACCGACAGGGCACCCCACTGAAGCTTTCTTT

clone_size: few
j_call: TRBJ2-7
d_call: TRBD1
v_call: TRBV24-1
cdr3_aa: CATSDAKQGAGEQYF
cdr3_nt: TGTGCCACCAGTGATGCTAAACAGGGGGCAGGAGAGCAGTACTTC

clone_size: NA
j_call: TRBJ2-3
d_call: NA
v_call: TRBV20-1
cdr3_aa: CSALGWSSTDTQYF
cdr3_nt: TGCAGTGCTCTCGGGTGGTCTAGCACAGATACGCAGTATTTT

clone_size: NA
j_call: TRBJ2-1
d_call: NA
v_call: TRBV10-3
cdr3_aa: CAISAAYEGGWEQFF
cdr3_nt: TGTGCCATCAGTGCGGCGTACGAGGGGGGGTGGGAGCAGTTCTTC

clone_size: few
j_call: TRBJ1-4
d_call: NA
v_call: TRBV15
cdr3_aa: CATSRDPERKLFF
cdr3_nt: TGTGCCACCAGCAGAGATCCGGAGAGAAAACTGTTTTTT

clone_size: NA
j_call: TRBJ2-1
d_call: TRBD2
v_call: TRBV15
cdr3_aa: CATRGLAGSYNEQFF
cdr3_nt: TGTGCCACCAGGGGACTAGCGGGTTCCTACAATGAGCAGTTCTTC

clone_size: NA
j_call: TRBJ2-7
d_call: TRBD1
v_call: TRBV5-1
cdr3_aa: CASRDGTGAYEQYF
cdr3_nt: TGCGCCAGCAGGGACGGGACAGGGGCCTACGAGCAGTACTTC

clone_size: NA
j_call: TRBJ2-5
d_call: NA
v_call: TRBV15
cdr3_aa: CATSRVYRGSGETQYF
cdr3_nt: TGTGCCACCAGCAGAGTTTATCGGGGGTCGGGAGAGACCCAGTACTTC

clone_size: NA
j_call: TRBJ2-5
d_call: NA
v_call: TRBV20-1
cdr3_aa: CSARDLSKGQETQYF
cdr3_nt: TGCAGTGCTAGAGATTTAAGTAAGGGCCAAGAGACCCAGTACTTC

clone_size: few
j_call: TRBJ1-4
d_call: NA
v_call: TRBV12-3/TRBV12-4
cdr3_aa: CASSLGQAGNEKLFF
cdr3_nt: TGTGCCAGCAGTTTAGGACAGGCCGGCAATGAAAAACTGTTTTTT

clone_size: NA
j_call: TRBJ1-5
d_call: NA
v_call: TRBV29-1
cdr3_aa: CSAVFRGPNSNQPQHF
cdr3_nt: TGCAGCGCTGTGTTCAGGGGACCCAATAGCAATCAGCCCCAGCATTTT

clone_size: NA
j_call: TRBJ2-7
d_call: NA
v_call: TRBV6-5
cdr3_aa: CASSRRDLDFYEQYF
cdr3_nt: TGTGCCAGCAGTCGCCGGGACTTAGACTTCTACGAGCAGTACTTC

clone_size: NA
j_call: TRBJ2-1
d_call: NA
v_call: TRBV10-3
cdr3_aa: CAISAGGSSDEQFF
cdr3_nt: TGTGCCATCAGTGCTGGGGGCTCTAGTGATGAGCAGTTCTTC

clone_size: NA
j_call: TRBJ2-5
d_call: TRBD2
v_call: TRBV5-1
cdr3_aa: CASSLGLAGQTQYF
cdr3_nt: TGCGCCAGCAGCTTGGGACTAGCGGGACAGACCCAGTACTTC

clone_size: once
j_call: TRBJ1-5
d_call: NA
v_call: TRBV20-1
cdr3_aa: CSAGGSGDAYSNQPQHF
cdr3_nt: TGCAGTGCTGGGGGCAGTGGGGATGCATATAGCAATCAGCCCCAGCATTTT

clone_size: NA
j_call: TRBJ2-3
d_call: NA
v_call: TRBV19
cdr3_aa: CASRADGADTQYF
cdr3_nt: TGTGCCAGTAGAGCAGATGGAGCAGATACGCAGTATTTT

clone_size: few
j_call: TRBJ2-3
d_call: TRBD2
v_call: TRBV12-3/TRBV12-4
cdr3_aa: CASSGTSGFTDTQYF
cdr3_nt: TGTGCCAGCAGTGGGACTAGCGGATTCACAGATACGCAGTATTTT

clone_size: many
j_call: TRBJ2-7
d_call: NA
v_call: TRBV4-2
cdr3_aa: CASSHTESSYEQYF
cdr3_nt: TGTGCCAGCAGCCATACAGAGAGCTCCTACGAGCAGTACTTC

clone_size: NA
j_call: TRBJ2-5
d_call: TRBD2
v_call: TRBV20-1
cdr3_aa: CSASMLAGIQETQYF
cdr3_nt: TGCAGTGCTAGTATGCTAGCGGGAATACAAGAGACCCAGTACTTC

clone_size: few
j_call: TRBJ2-3
d_call: NA
v_call: TRBV7-2
cdr3_aa: CASSLRITDTQYF
cdr3_nt: TGTGCCAGCAGCTTACGCATCACAGATACGCAGTATTTT

clone_size: few
j_call: TRBJ2-7
d_call: NA
v_call: TRBV6-5
cdr3_aa: CASSYLRTGVRYEQYF
cdr3_nt: TGTGCCAGCAGTTATCTGCGTACGGGGGTCCGCTACGAGCAGTACTTC

clone_size: NA
j_call: TRBJ2-7
d_call: NA
v_call: TRBV24-1
cdr3_aa: CATSDHQGYEQYF
cdr3_nt: TGTGCCACCAGTGACCACCAGGGGTACGAGCAGTACTTC

clone_size: NA
j_call: TRBJ2-7
d_call: NA
v_call: TRBV2
cdr3_aa: CASSVGQQYF
cdr3_nt: TGTGCCAGCAGTGTCGGGCAGCAGTACTTC

clone_size: few
j_call: TRBJ2-1
d_call: NA
v_call: TRBV20-1
cdr3_aa: CSARSQALAVNEQFF
cdr3_nt: TGCAGTGCTAGAAGTCAGGCGCTAGCCGTCAATGAGCAGTTCTTC

clone_size: NA
j_call: TRBJ2-1
d_call: TRBD2
v_call: TRBV12-3/TRBV12-4
cdr3_aa: CASRPGLAGGIFNEQFF
cdr3_nt: TGTGCCAGCAGGCCGGGACTAGCGGGGGGAATTTTCAATGAACAGTTCTTC

clone_size: NA
j_call: TRBJ2-4
d_call: TRBD1
v_call: TRBV29-1
cdr3_aa: CSVRTGGWGKNIQYF
cdr3_nt: TGCAGCGTTAGGACAGGGGGTTGGGGCAAAAACATTCAGTACTTC

clone_size: NA
j_call: TRBJ2-5
d_call: NA
v_call: TRBV5-5
cdr3_aa: CASSLWGPQETQYF
cdr3_nt: TGTGCCAGCAGCTTATGGGGGCCTCAAGAGACCCAGTACTTC

clone_size: NA
j_call: TRBJ2-1
d_call: TRBD2
v_call: TRBV27
cdr3_aa: CASSLRLAGWDEQFF
cdr3_nt: TGTGCCAGCAGTTTAAGGCTAGCGGGGTGGGATGAGCAGTTCTTC

clone_size: NA
j_call: TRBJ1-2
d_call: NA
v_call: TRBV6-1
cdr3_aa: CASSGYWDYGYTF
cdr3_nt: TGTGCCAGCAGCGGATACTGGGACTATGGCTACACCTTC

clone_size: NA
j_call: TRBJ1-2
d_call: NA
v_call: TRBV7-2
cdr3_aa: CASSKGGALANYGYTF
cdr3_nt: TGTGCCAGCAGCAAGGGAGGGGCGCTCGCCAACTATGGCTACACCTTC

clone_size: NA
j_call: TRBJ2-2
d_call: NA
v_call: TRBV5-1
cdr3_aa: CASTNTGELFF
cdr3_nt: TGCGCCAGTACGAACACCGGGGAGCTGTTTTTT

clone_size: NA
j_call: TRBJ1-2
d_call: NA
v_call: TRBV3-1
cdr3_aa: CASSQFMSGSYGYTF
cdr3_nt: TGTGCCAGCAGCCAATTTATGTCAGGGTCCTATGGCTACACCTTC

clone_size: NA
j_call: TRBJ1-6
d_call: TRBD1
v_call: TRBV18
cdr3_aa: CASSPLTGAEGNSPLHF
cdr3_nt: TGTGCCAGCTCACCACTCACAGGGGCGGAAGGCAATTCACCCCTCCACTTT

clone_size: NA
j_call: TRBJ2-7
d_call: NA
v_call: TRBV5-1
cdr3_aa: CASSMGRNEQYF
cdr3_nt: TGCGCCAGCAGCATGGGGCGGAACGAGCAGTACTTC

clone_size: NA
j_call: TRBJ2-1
d_call: NA
v_call: TRBV12-3/TRBV12-4
cdr3_aa: CASSVGTQVNEQFF
cdr3_nt: TGTGCCAGCAGCGTTGGGACGCAAGTCAATGAGCAGTTCTTC

clone_size: NA
j_call: TRBJ1-2
d_call: NA
v_call: TRBV7-9
cdr3_aa: CASSLKGFFGYTF
cdr3_nt: TGTGCCAGCAGCTTAAAGGGTTTCTTTGGCTACACCTTC

clone_size: NA
j_call: TRBJ2-1
d_call: NA
v_call: TRBV4-1
cdr3_aa: CASSQQSEPTSYNEQFF
cdr3_nt: TGCGCCAGCAGCCAACAAAGCGAGCCTACCTCCTACAATGAGCAGTTCTTC

clone_size: NA
j_call: TRBJ2-2
d_call: NA
v_call: TRBV7-8
cdr3_aa: CASSSERIRPGTGELFF
cdr3_nt: TGTGCCAGCAGCTCCGAACGGATCCGGCCCGGTACCGGGGAGCTGTTTTTT

clone_size: many
j_call: TRBJ2-5
d_call: NA
v_call: TRBV29-1
cdr3_aa: CSVEGGRAQTQYF
cdr3_nt: TGCAGCGTTGAAGGAGGCAGGGCGCAGACCCAGTACTTC

clone_size: few
j_call: TRBJ2-7
d_call: TRBD2
v_call: TRBV7-9
cdr3_aa: CASSSRVGTSGPFSVYEQYF
cdr3_nt: TGTGCCAGCAGCTCGCGGGTCGGGACTAGCGGGCCTTTTTCTGTGTACGAGCAGTACTTC